This T cell receptor beta chain stems from a study of T cell changes during pregnancy in multiple sclerosis. This CDR3 is 16 amino acids long. Germline V gives CDR1 LGHNA, CDR2 YSLEER. With V trimmed by 6 bases and J by 2 bases, 8 bases remained unmatched. Profiled with immunoSEQ multiplex PCR; TCRdb holds only in-frame clones, not every one. The sample lists fewer than 55,000 clones; around 90% were seen once. This chain connects TRBV4-3 to TRBJ2-3; 10 positions match TRBD2. Sequenced material: peripheral blood, taken after pregnancy. The source of this sequence is a female donor in good health, enrolled as a control in a pregnancy study. CDR3 amino acids: CASRRTSGPITDTQYF. Written as DNA, the CDR3 is TGCGCCAGCAGACGGACTAGCGGTCCCATCACAGATACGCAGTATTTT.